The clone carrying this TCR beta chain was found once. In Seattle, patients joined the study during active infection and were tracked longitudinally. This CDR3 comprises 13 residues. Per germline, CDR1 MDHEN and CDR2 SYDVKM. The J segment lost 9 bases and the V segment lost 4 bases, leaving 5 bases of the junction unmatched. The authors' processing: Cell counts per sample came from amplifying reference gene primers. TCRdb keeps only in-frame clones here, not all; method: immunoSEQ multiplex PCR. The V and J calls and the clone size are those of that table, but D and trimming were determined from the DNA. The profile shows roughly 200,000 clones, about four fifths of them singletons. These data come from a study of blood T cell repertoires in COVID-19. The overall study: Acute and convalescent COVID-19 samples came from the United States, Italy and Spain. PBMCs, B-cell-depleted T cells, or T cells provided the cDNA or gDNA that made up the material.

The chain is built from TRBV28 and TRBJ1-2, with 10 bases that match TRBD1. Sample: peripheral blood. This TCR was recovered from a woman aged 40 to 50 with COVID-19, enrolled during active disease. This chain's CDR3 is CASSSTGGGSYTF. The CDR3 DNA follows: TGTGCCAGCAGTTCGACAGGGGGCGGAAGCTACACCTTC.